This TCR beta chain was obtained from a study of human T cells and chemical hapten exposure. Study details: Largely, small differences in pooled library volume made per-sample TCR yields vary. Study results and caveats: Sensitization with DPC brought no change to TCRs above 1 in 1000 in frequency.

In this sample, this clonotype turned up a few times. Its antigen is unidentified. TCRdb called the RACE reads again in MiXCR, with one record for every CDR3 protein. The table has 90,000 to 110,000 distinct CDR3 sequences, 9.2% seen once. Germline V gene lookup returns CDR1 LGHNA and CDR2 YSLEER. This CDR3 is built from 13 residues. Trimming removed 0 bases from V and 11 bases from J, with 13 bases in between. Stated time point: patch test 2, 6 weeks after DPC sensitization. Treatment: therapeutic diphenylcyclopropenone sensitization with weekly scalp DPC. This specimen was whole blood, taken in connection with sensitization to the hapten diphenylcyclopropenone (DPC). This clonotype was sampled from a woman aged 35 to 49 with alopecia areata. Some clones in this sample may be carry-over from other donors' samples. The rearrangement uses TRBV4-3 and TRBJ2-5; weak D call: TRBD2 (6 bases). In DNA form, the CDR3 reads TGCGCCAGCAGCCAAGATAAATCCCGGGGGCAGTACTTC. Its translation is CASSQDKSRGQYF.